The 30 T cell receptor beta chains reported below all come from one sample, sequenced in a study of blood T cell repertoires in COVID-19. The assay was immunoSEQ multiplex PCR, and TCRdb's table has in-frame clones only and misses some. The table records about 230,000 clones, approximately 87% of them present only once. Material for sequencing was peripheral blood. The receptors shown here come from a woman in her seventies with active or convalescent COVID-19.

The chain recombines TRBV5-1 with TRBJ1-2; TRBD1 matches 7 bases. This CDR3 is 14 amino acids long. Germline V gives CDR1 SGHRS, CDR2 YFSETQ. Losses at the gene ends were 2 bases for V and 8 bases for J; bases not matched to a gene: 9. The DNA for the CDR3 is TGCGCCAGCAGCTTAGGGGGCGCAGGTGTAGGCTACACCTTC. Its translation: CASSLGGAGVGYTF.

This clone occurred a few times. The chain couples TRBV19 to TRBJ1-3; 7 bases match TRBD1. Germline loops: CDR1 LNHDA, CDR2 SQIVND (reference sequence). The CDR3 runs 15 residues. V was pared by 1 base and J by 3 bases, with 3 bases of the junction left unmatched. In nucleotides, the CDR3 is TGTGCCAGTAGTATAGGTACAGGGGTTGGAAACACCATATATTTT. This encodes CASSIGTGVGNTIYF.

The chain joins TRBV2 to TRBJ1-5; TRBD1 matches at 7 bases. From germline, CDR1 is SNHLY and CDR2 FYNNEI. The CDR3 totals 13 residues. The V and J ends lost 8 bases and 7 bases, in that order; junction bases with no gene match: 8. CDR3 sequence: CASYDRAGQPQHF. The CDR3, as DNA: TGTGCCAGCTATGACAGGGCAGGCCAGCCCCAGCATTTT. The whole variable domain, filled in from reference TRBV2 and TRBJ1-5, reads EPEVTQTPSHQVTQMGQEVILRCVPISNHLYFYWYRQILGQKVEFLVSFYNNEISEKSEIFDDQFSVERPDGSNFTLKIRSTKLEDSAMYFCASYDRAGQPQHFGDGTRLSIL.

The chain uses TRBV21-1 and TRBJ1-4; the table's D call, TRBD1, has no DNA check behind it. TRBV21-1 is classified as a pseudogene. The CDR3 is 16 residues long. CDR3 bases: TGTGCCAGCAGCAAAGCGGACCCAGGGGAAGGTGAAAAACTGTTTTTT. This codes for CASSKADPGEGEKLFF.

The V call is TRBV5-5, the J call TRBJ2-7; D might be TRBD2 (6 bases). V lost 5 bases and J lost 0, with 12 bases in between. Germline CDR1 and CDR2: SGHKS and YYEKEE (reference sequence). There are 14 residues in the CDR3. CDR3 sequence: CASRLAVTSYEQYF. The CDR3 DNA reads as TGTGCCAGCAGGTTAGCGGTTACCTCCTACGAGCAGTACTTC. The entire variable domain, with the rest obtained from reference TRBV5-5 and TRBJ2-7, is as follows: DAGVTQSPTHLIKTRGQQVTLRCSPISGHKSVSWYQQVLGQGPQFIFQYYEKEERGRGNFPDRFSARQFPNYSSELNVNALLLGDSALYLCASRLAVTSYEQYFGPGTRLTVT.

The chain uses TRBV7-2 and TRBJ1-2; D not resolved. Germline V gives CDR1 SGHTA, CDR2 FQGNSA. Trimming shortened V by 0 bases and J by 1 base, and 6 bases separated the two germline ends. This CDR3 region has 14 residues. This chain's CDR3 is CASSLAAVNYGYTF. The DNA of the CDR3 is TGTGCCAGCAGCTTAGCGGCCGTTAACTATGGCTACACCTTC. The full variable domain, with the rest looked up from reference TRBV7-2 and TRBJ1-2, is GAGVSQSPSNKVTEKGKDVELRCDPISGHTALYWYRQSLGQGLEFLIYFQGNSAPDKSGLPSDRFSAERTGGSVSTLTIQRTQQEDSAVYLCASSLAAVNYGYTFGSGTRLTVV.

The chain employs TRBV11-3 and TRBJ1-3, with no clear D. The CDR3 is 13 residues long. Germline values: CDR1 SGHNT, CDR2 YENEEA. V was cut by 1 base and J by 4 bases, with 5 bases left in between. CDR3 loop: CASSLGPGNTIYF. CDR3 nucleotide sequence: TGTGCCAGCAGCTTAGGTCCGGGAAACACCATATATTTT.

The chain is built from TRBV5-1 and TRBJ2-5, with 7 bases matching TRBD1. Germline trimming cut 0 bases from V and 4 bases from J; bases unmatched to any gene: 3. The CDR3 length is 14 residues. The germline CDR1 and CDR2 sequences are SGHRS and YFSETQ. The CDR3 DNA reads TGCGCCAGCAGCTTGGTCCCAGGGGGAGAGACCCAGTACTTC. This gives the protein CASSLVPGGETQYF.

The J gene is TRBJ2-5, the V gene TRBV14; D is uncertain. V was clipped by 1 base and J by 5 bases, with 14 bases between them. Germline CDR1 reads SGHDN; CDR2 reads FVKESK. This CDR3 has 15 amino acids. CDR3 protein: CASSQGGIFGETQYF. The CDR3 DNA reads TGTGCCAGCAGCCAAGGAGGAATTTTTGGCGAGACCCAGTACTTC.

This clone was found once. The V gene is TRBV28, the J gene TRBJ2-1; D uncertain. The CDR3 has 14 residues. Germline V gene sequence: CDR1 MDHEN, CDR2 SYDVKM. Deletions cut 7 bases from V and 0 bases from J, with 10 bases between. For the CDR3, the DNA is TGTGCCAGCAACCCCAGCGACTCCTACAATGAGCAGTTCTTC. Translation: CASNPSDSYNEQFF.

The rearrangement links TRBV3-1 (or the pseudogene TRBV3-2) to TRBJ2-2, with D possibly matching TRBD1 (6 bases). The V end was cut by 2 bases, the J end by 7 bases, with 14 bases between. Germline assignment: CDR1 LGHDT and CDR2 YNNKEL (reference sequence). The CDR3 has 15 residues. CDR3 sequence (DNA): TGTGCCAGCAGCCAATACAGGGCTCCTGGCGGGGAGCTGTTTTTT. Amino acid sequence: CASSQYRAPGGELFF.

The J gene is TRBJ1-4, the V gene TRBV7-2; TRBD1 aligns across 7 bases. J gave up 7 bases and V 5 bases, and 7 bases lay outside the gene matches. Per the germline V gene, CDR1 is SGHTA and CDR2 is FQGNSA. The CDR3 spans 14 residues. The CDR3 DNA sequence: TGTGCCAGCAGCGGAGACAGGGCGGGTGAAAAACTGTTTTTT. It is translated as CASSGDRAGEKLFF.

J is TRBJ2-1 and V is TRBV10-3; 7 nucleotides match TRBD2. The CDR3 is 17 residues long. Germline lookup yields CDR1 ENHRY and CDR2 SYGVKD. V trimming: 6 bases; J trimming: 0 bases; junction bases outside the gene matches: 11. The CDR3 loop reads CAIRGIVAGVSYNEQFF. The CDR3 DNA reads TGTGCCATCAGGGGGATTGTTGCGGGAGTCTCCTACAATGAGCAGTTCTTC.

The chain has TRBV18 and TRBJ1-2; tentative D call: TRBD1 (5 bases). The CDR3 is made up of 14 amino acids. Between the trimmed V and J ends, which lost 1 base and 3 bases, there was a span of 9 bases. From germline, CDR1 is KGHSH and CDR2 LQKENI. The CDR3 coding sequence is TGTGCCAGCTCACCACGAAGGGACTACTATGGCTACACCTTC. This encodes CASSPRRDYYGYTF. The full variable domain, with the rest looked up from reference TRBV18 and TRBJ1-2, is NAGVMQNPRHLVRRRGQEARLRCSPMKGHSHVYWYRQLPEEGLKFMVYLQKENIIDESGMPKERFSAEFPKEGPSILRIQQVVRGDSAAYFCASSPRRDYYGYTFGSGTRLTVV.

This clone was recorded once. The chain carries TRBV5-5 and TRBJ2-7; D call uncertain. Trimming cost V 0 bases and J 0 bases, with 13 bases left between them. The CDR3 is made up of 16 amino acids. CDR1 is SGHKS, CDR2 YYEKEE, per germline (reference sequence). The CDR3 bases are TGTGCCAGCAGCTTGGCCTGGCAGGTCAGCTCCTACGAGCAGTACTTC. It specifies CASSLAWQVSSYEQYF.

The chain carries TRBV5-1 and TRBJ2-7, with 8 bases fitting TRBD2. The V gene's germline CDR1 is SGHRS and CDR2 YFSETQ. The CDR3 runs 14 residues. J was trimmed by 5 bases and V by 4 bases; bases with no gene match: 8. The CDR3 loop is CASSVGLAENEQYF. The CDR3 DNA reads as TGCGCCAGCAGCGTAGGACTAGCTGAGAACGAGCAGTACTTC.

This rearrangement joins TRBV2 to TRBJ2-7, with D tentatively TRBD1 (5 bases). Trimming took off 9 bases at V and 0 bases at J, with 6 bases between the two ends. The CDR3 runs to 11 residues. CDR1 is SNHLY, CDR2 FYNNEI, per germline. In DNA, the CDR3 is TGTGCCAGTGACAGCTCCTACGAGCAGTACTTC. It encodes CASDSSYEQYF.

J is TRBJ2-2 and V is TRBV11-3, with TRBD2 identical over 10 bases. Germline loops: CDR1 SGHNT, CDR2 YENEEA. V trimming: 4 bases; J trimming: 4 bases; junction bases outside the gene matches: 6. The length of the CDR3 is 16 residues. Here the CDR3 reads CASSSPSGSPTGELFF. CDR3 sequence (DNA): TGTGCCAGCAGCTCTCCTAGCGGGAGTCCCACCGGGGAGCTGTTTTTT.

This chain joins TRBV15 and TRBJ1-2, with a weak D call TRBD1 (5 bases). The germline V gene encodes CDR1 LNHNV and CDR2 YYDKDF (reference sequence). The CDR3 is 15 amino acids. V lost 8 bases, J lost 5 bases, and 21 bases lay in between. The CDR3 DNA follows: TGTGCCACCGCTGAAGGACAAATCCCCAATTATGGCTACACCTTC. Translating it yields CATAEGQIPNYGYTF.

This chain links TRBV18 with TRBJ1-6; D is ambiguous. Trimming stripped 3 bases from V and 9 bases from J, with 6 bases between. Germline CDR1 KGHSH, CDR2 LQKENI. The length of the CDR3 is 12 residues. Here the CDR3 DNA reads TGTGCCAGCTCACCCCCCGGTTCACCCCTCCACTTT. It yields the protein CASSPPGSPLHF.

This clone is a singleton in its sample. The gene calls are TRBV6-6 and TRBJ2-7; D is unresolved. V was clipped by 4 bases and J by 2 bases, with 15 bases between them. Germline V CDR1 and CDR2: MNHNY, SVGAGI (reference sequence). This CDR3 has 15 residues. The CDR3 region is CASSSAPDKPYEQYF. CDR3 sequence (DNA): TGTGCCAGCAGTTCCGCCCCAGACAAGCCCTACGAGCAGTACTTC.

This chain links TRBV5-1 with TRBJ1-5, with 8 bases that match TRBD1. Trimming at V came to 1 base and at J to 5 bases, leaving 8 bases not matched to a gene. Germline V gene sequence: CDR1 SGHRS, CDR2 YFSETQ. This CDR3 has 16 residues. The CDR3: CASSLSGTGTDQPQHF. In DNA, the CDR3 is TGCGCCAGCAGCTTGTCCGGGACAGGTACGGATCAGCCCCAGCATTTT.

This chain links TRBV6-5 with TRBJ1-2; 9 bases fit TRBD1. The germline gives CDR1 MNHEY, CDR2 SVGAGI. V was pared by 5 bases and J by 7 bases, with 8 bases of the junction left unmatched. There are 14 residues in the CDR3. Here the CDR3 reads CASSKTGGAGGYTF. The DNA of the CDR3 is TGTGCCAGCAGTAAAACAGGGGGCGCGGGTGGCTACACCTTC.

The genes are TRBV2 and TRBJ1-2; TRBD1 aligns across 10 bases. CDR3 length: 18 amino acids. The V segment lost 5 bases and the J segment 1 base; nucleotides outside the gene matches: 13. In germline, CDR1 is SNHLY, CDR2 FYNNEI. The CDR3 region is CASSTRQGARALNYGYTF. In nucleotides, the CDR3 is TGTGCCAGCAGTACAAGACAGGGGGCGCGGGCCCTTAACTATGGCTACACCTTC.

The rearrangement joins TRBV27 to TRBJ2-7; a possible D gene is TRBD2 (6 bases). Germline lookup yields CDR1 MNHEY and CDR2 SMNVEV (reference sequence). This CDR3 comprises 14 residues. V was trimmed by 6 bases and J by 0 bases, leaving 12 bases between them. The CDR3 is CASREGFGSYEQYF. The CDR3 DNA follows: TGTGCCAGCAGGGAGGGGTTCGGCTCCTACGAGCAGTACTTC.

This rearrangement joins TRBV12-3 or TRBV12-4 to TRBJ2-7, with no clear D. The CDR3 spans 13 residues. V gave up 3 bases and J gave up 6 bases, with 12 bases separating them. The CDR3 sequence is CASSLNEPSEQYF. CDR3 DNA sequence: TGTGCCAGCAGTTTGAATGAACCCAGCGAGCAGTACTTC.

The chain links TRBV7-9 to TRBJ2-7; 13 bases map to TRBD2. V lost 4 bases and J lost 8; bases outside the gene matches: 8. The CDR3 runs 15 residues. In germline, CDR1 is SEHNR, CDR2 FQNEAQ (reference sequence). CDR3 nucleotides: TGTGCCAGCAGCTACGGACTAGCGGGAGTTGGAAAGCAGTACTTC. Amino acids: CASSYGLAGVGKQYF.

The rearrangement joins TRBV11-3 to TRBJ2-7, with 9 nucleotides matching TRBD2. Trimming at V came to 2 bases and at J to 1 base, leaving 3 bases not matched to a gene. The CDR3 consists of 15 residues. Germline V lookup: CDR1 SGHNT, CDR2 YENEEA. The CDR3 nucleotides read TGTGCCAGCAGCTTACCTAGCGGGGAGTCCTACGAGCAGTACTTC. Translation: CASSLPSGESYEQYF.

The chain combines TRBV2 with TRBJ2-2; no reliable D call. The CDR3 spans 16 residues. CDR1 is SNHLY, CDR2 FYNNEI, per germline. Trimming shortened V by 3 bases and J by 4 bases, and 15 bases separated the two germline ends. The CDR3 here is CASSEMATLGTGELFF. The CDR3 coding sequence is TGTGCCAGCAGTGAGATGGCGACTCTGGGCACCGGGGAGCTGTTTTTT.

This chain uses TRBV2 with TRBJ1-3, with TRBD1 as a possible D gene (6 bases). The CDR3 consists of 16 residues. V was trimmed by 6 bases and J by 0 bases, leaving 15 bases between them. Germline V gene lookup returns CDR1 SNHLY and CDR2 FYNNEI. CDR3 nucleotide sequence: TGTGCCAGCAGATTCCGACAGGCCCTCTCTGGAAACACCATATATTTT. Translated: CASRFRQALSGNTIYF.